Below are 9 T cell receptor beta chains sequenced from a single sample in a study of human T cells and chemical hapten exposure. Described time point: patch test 1, 2 weeks after DPC sensitization. Treatment in this sample: therapeutic diphenylcyclopropenone sensitization with weekly scalp DPC. Via MiXCR, TCRdb re-called the RACE reads, giving one row per CDR3 protein. The data contain about 360,000 distinct CDR3 sequences, approximately 4.4% of them singletons. The sequencing used whole blood, collected in connection with sensitization to the hapten diphenylcyclopropenone (DPC). The receptors here all came from a woman in her forties or fifties with alopecia areata. Some clones in this sample may be carry-over from other donors' samples.

In its sample, this clonotype was seen a few times. CDR3 protein: CASSSSPGDTEAFF. Here the CDR3 DNA reads TGTGCCAGCAGTTCCAGTCCCGGGGACACTGAAGCTTTCTTT. V is TRBV12-3 or TRBV12-4 and J is TRBJ1-1; unclear D gene. The CDR3 has 14 amino acids. Trimming shortened V by 4 bases and J by 3 bases, and 12 bases separated the two germline ends.

This clonotype has ten or more counts. The chain combines TRBV7-2 with TRBJ2-7, with 8 bases aligning to TRBD1. The CDR3 length is 16 residues. The germline CDR1 and CDR2 sequences are SGHTA and FQGNSA. After removal of 2 bases from V and 1 base from J, the junction contained 7 bases not matched to a gene. The CDR3 reads CASSLSGGQGSYEQYF. The CDR3 nucleotides are TGTGCCAGCAGCTTAAGCGGAGGACAGGGATCCTACGAGCAGTACTTC.

This rearrangement joins TRBV5-6 to TRBJ2-7; the D gene is possibly TRBD2 (7 bases). Germline values: CDR1 SGHDT, CDR2 YYEEEE. V gave up 6 bases and J gave up 6 bases, with 13 bases separating them. The CDR3 loop spans 12 amino acids. CDR3 loop: CASTTGRGEQYF. CDR3 bases: TGTGCCAGCACAACAGGGAGGGGCGAGCAGTACTTC.

There are many counts of this clonotype. The chain employs TRBV5-5 and TRBJ2-7; TRBD1 matches at 8 bases. Germline CDR1 SGHKS, CDR2 YYEKEE (reference sequence). Trimming cost V 1 base and J 1 base; bases outside gene matches: 7. The CDR3 totals 16 residues. The CDR3, as DNA: TGTGCCAGCAGCTTGACTGAGACAGGGGTTTCCTACGAGCAGTACTTC. This translates into CASSLTETGVSYEQYF.

The table lists this clonotype with many counts. CDR3 sequence (DNA): TGCGCCAGCAGCCAAGATTGGGGTGAGCAGTTCTTC. Its protein is CASSQDWGEQFF. The chain is built from TRBV4-3 and TRBJ2-1; D gene ambiguous. Trimming removed 0 bases at V and 9 bases at J, with 6 bases between. CDR3 size: 12 residues. From germline, CDR1 is LGHNA and CDR2 YSLEER.

This sequence joins TRBV6-2 or TRBV6-3 and TRBJ1-5, with 7 positions matching TRBD1. This CDR3 is 14 amino acids long. CDR1 and CDR2 from the germline V gene are MNHEY and SVGEGT. Trimming removed 6 bases from V and 4 bases from J; junction bases left unmatched: 6. This CDR3 is CASSYLTGNQPQHF. The DNA of the CDR3 is TGTGCCAGCAGCTACCTGACAGGGAATCAGCCCCAGCATTTT.

In this sample, this clonotype turned up a few times. The gene calls are TRBV11-1 and TRBJ2-1, with D perhaps matching TRBD1 or TRBD2 (6 bases each). CDR3 size: 14 residues. Germline-derived CDR1 and CDR2 are SGHAT and FQDESV (reference sequence). The germline V and J ends were trimmed by 3 bases and 7 bases, with 13 bases remaining between them. The CDR3 sequence is CASSFKGGWNEQFF. The CDR3 DNA reads as TGTGCCAGCAGCTTTAAGGGGGGCTGGAATGAGCAGTTCTTC.

The chain uses TRBV12-3 or TRBV12-4 and TRBJ1-2; 9 bases map to TRBD1. V was clipped by 5 bases and J by 5 bases; unmatched bases: 6. CDR3 size: 14 residues. The CDR3 protein is CASSGPGQGYGYTF. For the CDR3, the DNA is TGTGCCAGCAGTGGACCGGGACAGGGTTATGGCTACACCTTC.

This clonotype was recorded a few times. The chain uses TRBV25-1 and TRBJ2-1, with TRBD2 matching over 11 bases. Germline V lookup: CDR1 MGHDK, CDR2 SYGVNS. The CDR3 has 15 residues. Trimming took 4 bases from V and 7 from J; bases not matched to a gene: 6. CDR3 region: CASSVLAGVDNEQFF. As DNA, the CDR3 is TGTGCCAGCAGTGTACTAGCGGGAGTGGATAATGAGCAGTTCTTC.